Here is one T cell receptor beta chain with its context. As yet, its antigen is unknown. Patients had DSM-IV major depressive disorder with a Hamilton Depression score of at least 18. No major medical conditions, Axis I/II comorbidities, regular medication, or illicit drugs. This entry belongs to a study of untreated major depressive disorder. Study outcomes and limitations: Compared with controls, depressed patients showed more TRBV05-01 (Vbeta 5.1) usage in CD4+ T cells. Three preselected Vbeta families were the sole sequencing comparisons.

CDR1 is SGHNT and CDR2 is YYREEE in the germline V gene (reference sequence). Trimming removed 4 bases from V and 0 bases from J, with 11 bases in between. The CDR3 consists of 14 residues. The protocol was immunoSEQ multiplex PCR, while the TCRdb copy is restricted to in-frame clones and leaves out a portion. The data show approximately 15,000 clones, with about 90% seen just once and about 1.7% held by the top ten. The sequenced material came from CD4+ T cells from PBMCs. This clonotype was sampled from a woman aged 25 to 39 with major depressive disorder. The rearrangement links TRBV5-4 to TRBJ2-7; D might be TRBD1 (5 bases). The CDR3 sequence is CASSQNTGSYEQYF. In DNA, the CDR3 is TGTGCCAGCAGCCAAAACACAGGCTCCTACGAGCAGTACTTC.